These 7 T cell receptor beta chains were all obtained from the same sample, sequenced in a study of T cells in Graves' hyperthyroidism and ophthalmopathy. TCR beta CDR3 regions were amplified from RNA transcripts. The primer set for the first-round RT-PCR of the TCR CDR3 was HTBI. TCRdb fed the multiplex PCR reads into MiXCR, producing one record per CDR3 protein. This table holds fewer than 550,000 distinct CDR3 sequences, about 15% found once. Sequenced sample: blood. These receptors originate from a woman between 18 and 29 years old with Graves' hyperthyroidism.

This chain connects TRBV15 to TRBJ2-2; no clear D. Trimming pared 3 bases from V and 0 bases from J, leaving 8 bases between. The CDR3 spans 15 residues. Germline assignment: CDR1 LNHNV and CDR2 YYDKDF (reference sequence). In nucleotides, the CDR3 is TGTGCCACCAGCAGTGCCCAAACGAACACCGGGGAGCTGTTTTTT. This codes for CATSSAQTNTGELFF.

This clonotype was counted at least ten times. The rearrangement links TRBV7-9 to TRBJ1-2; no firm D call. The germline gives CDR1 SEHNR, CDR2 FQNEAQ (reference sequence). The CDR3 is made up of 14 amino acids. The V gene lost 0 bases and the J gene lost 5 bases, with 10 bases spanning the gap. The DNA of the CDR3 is TGTGCCAGCAGCTTAGCGAACCGAGGATATGGCTACACCTTC. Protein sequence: CASSLANRGYGYTF.

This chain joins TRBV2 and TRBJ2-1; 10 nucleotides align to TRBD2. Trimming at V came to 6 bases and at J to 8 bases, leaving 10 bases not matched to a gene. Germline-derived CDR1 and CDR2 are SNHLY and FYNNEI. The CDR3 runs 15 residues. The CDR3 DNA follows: TGTGCCAGCAGCCGCCTGGCTAGCGGGAGTCATGAGCAGTTCTTC. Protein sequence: CASSRLASGSHEQFF. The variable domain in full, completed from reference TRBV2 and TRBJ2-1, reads EPEVTQTPSHQVTQMGQEVILRCVPISNHLYFYWYRQILGQKVEFLVSFYNNEISEKSEIFDDQFSVERPDGSNFTLKIRSTKLEDSAMYFCASSRLASGSHEQFFGPGTRLTVL.

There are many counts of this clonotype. The CDR3 region is CASGLVPKTGGEQPQHF. The DNA for the CDR3 is TGTGCTAGTGGTTTGGTACCTAAAACAGGGGGCGAGCAGCCCCAGCATTTT. J is TRBJ1-5 and V is TRBV12-5, with 9 bases lining up with TRBD1. The V and J ends lost 0 bases and 7 bases, in that order; junction bases with no gene match: 10. Germline V gene lookup returns CDR1 LGHNT and CDR2 FRNRAP. The CDR3 loop spans 17 amino acids.

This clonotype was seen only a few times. CDR3 residues: CASSLGRPWSGWSTDTQYF. The DNA for the CDR3 is TGTGCCAGCAGCTTGGGCCGTCCCTGGAGCGGGTGGAGCACAGATACGCAGTATTTT. This rearrangement joins TRBV5-8 to TRBJ2-3, with D possibly TRBD2 on 6 matching bases. Germline V lookup: CDR1 SGHTS, CDR2 YDEGEE. The CDR3 length is 19 residues. Trimming took 0 bases from V and 0 from J, leaving 20 bases between them. Variable domain in full (rest from reference TRBV5-8 and TRBJ2-3): EAGVTQSPTHLIKTRGQQATLRCSPISGHTSVYWYQQALGLGLQFLLWYDEGEERNRGNFPPRFSGRQFPNYSSELNVNALELEDSALYLCASSLGRPWSGWSTDTQYFGPGTRLTVL.

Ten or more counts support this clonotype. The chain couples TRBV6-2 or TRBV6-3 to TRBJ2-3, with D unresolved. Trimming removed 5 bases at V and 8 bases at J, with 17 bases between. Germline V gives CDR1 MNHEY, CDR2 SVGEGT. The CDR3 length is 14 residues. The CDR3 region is CASSQDGVTSTQYF. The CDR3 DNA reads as TGTGCCAGCAGTCAGGACGGTGTGACTTCTACGCAGTATTTT.

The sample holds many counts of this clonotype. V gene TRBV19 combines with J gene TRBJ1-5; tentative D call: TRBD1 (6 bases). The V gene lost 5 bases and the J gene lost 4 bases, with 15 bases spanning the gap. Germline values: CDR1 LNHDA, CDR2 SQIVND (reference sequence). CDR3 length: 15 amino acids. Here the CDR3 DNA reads TGTGCCAGTAGTCTTAACAGGGAGGGAAATCAGCCCCAGCATTTT. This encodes CASSLNREGNQPQHF.